This paragraph reports one T cell receptor (beta chain). Its antigen is as yet unknown. CDR1 ENHRY and CDR2 SYGVKD come from the germline V gene. Trimming left V 4 bases short and J 5 bases short, with 9 bases between. The CDR3 consists of 13 residues. This entry comes from a study of blood T cells in healthy people across ages. A second PCR of 7 to 11 cycles used a sample-barcoded 5' primer and a J-beta primer mix. Each of the samples gave a minimum of 2.5 million paired-end reads that contained CDR3. TCRdb re-analysed the 5' RACE reads in MiXCR, keeping a single row per CDR3 protein. The table lists roughly 930,000 distinct CDR3 sequences, 40% to 60% of them singletons. Study-wide findings and caveats: Researchers deemed the diversity estimates from one million T cells underestimates. Unknown donor CMV status possibly confounded expanded clonotype changes. Age advanced and TCR beta diversity per million T cells fell, roughly linearly.

The sequence was obtained from a man aged 30-40 years in good health. The material sequenced was blood. The V call is TRBV10-3, the J call TRBJ2-1, with D perhaps matching TRBD1 (6 bases). The DNA for the CDR3 is TGTGCCATCAGTGTGGGGGCAGACAATGAGCAGTTCTTC. It yields the protein CAISVGADNEQFF.